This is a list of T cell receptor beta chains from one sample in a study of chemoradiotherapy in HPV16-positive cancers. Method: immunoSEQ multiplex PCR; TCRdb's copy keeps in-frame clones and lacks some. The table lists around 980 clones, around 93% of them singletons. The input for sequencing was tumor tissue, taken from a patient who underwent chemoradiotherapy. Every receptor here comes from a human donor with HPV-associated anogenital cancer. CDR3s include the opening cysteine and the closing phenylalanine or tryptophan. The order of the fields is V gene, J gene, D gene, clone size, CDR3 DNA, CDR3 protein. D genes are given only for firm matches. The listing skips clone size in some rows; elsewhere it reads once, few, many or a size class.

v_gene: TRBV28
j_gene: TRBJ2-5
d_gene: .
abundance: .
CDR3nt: TGTGCCAGCAGTTTAGGGGGCTATATGAGTACAAGACAAGAGACCCAGTACTTC
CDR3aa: CASSLGGYMSTRQETQYF

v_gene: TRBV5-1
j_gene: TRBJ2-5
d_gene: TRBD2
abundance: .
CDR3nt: TGCGCCAGCAGCCGAGGGACTAGCGGGGAAAAGACCCAGTACTTC
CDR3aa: CASSRGTSGEKTQYF

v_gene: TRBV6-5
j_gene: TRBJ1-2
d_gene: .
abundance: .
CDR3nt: TGTGCCAGCAGTTACTCAGGGGGTAACTATGGCTACACCTTC
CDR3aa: CASSYSGGNYGYTF

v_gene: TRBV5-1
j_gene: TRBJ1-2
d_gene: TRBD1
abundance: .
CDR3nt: TGCGCCAGCAGCTTGGTCCCAGGGGGCGCGGGGAACTATGGCTACACCTTC
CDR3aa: CASSLVPGGAGNYGYTF

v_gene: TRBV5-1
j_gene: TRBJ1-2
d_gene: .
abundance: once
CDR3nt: TGCGCCAGCAGCTTCGAGGGAACGGGAGCCTCAGGCTACACCTTC
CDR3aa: CASSFEGTGASGYTF

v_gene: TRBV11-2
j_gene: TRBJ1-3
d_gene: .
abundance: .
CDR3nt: TGTGCCAGCAGCCTTGACCCCTCTGGAAACACCATATATTTT
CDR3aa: CASSLDPSGNTIYF

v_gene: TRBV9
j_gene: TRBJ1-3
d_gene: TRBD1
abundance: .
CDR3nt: TGTGCCAGCAGTCAGGGGGCGCATGGAAACACCATATATTTT
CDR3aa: CASSQGAHGNTIYF

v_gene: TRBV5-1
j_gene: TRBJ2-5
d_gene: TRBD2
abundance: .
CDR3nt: TGCGCCAGCAGCAGCGGGGGACGACTCCAAGAGACCCAGTACTTC
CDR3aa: CASSSGGRLQETQYF

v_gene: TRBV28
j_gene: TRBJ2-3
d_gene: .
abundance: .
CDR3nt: TGTGCCAGCAGCCCTAAATCCTGGGCCACAGATACGCAGTATTTT
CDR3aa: CASSPKSWATDTQYF

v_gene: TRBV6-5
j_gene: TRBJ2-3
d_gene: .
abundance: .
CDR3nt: TGTGCCAGCAGCCAGCCGGGGAACGGGGATACGCAGTATTTT
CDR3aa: CASSQPGNGDTQYF

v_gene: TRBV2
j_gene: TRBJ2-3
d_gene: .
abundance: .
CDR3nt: TGTGCCAGCACGGCGCGACAGACAGATACGCAGTATTTT
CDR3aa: CASTARQTDTQYF

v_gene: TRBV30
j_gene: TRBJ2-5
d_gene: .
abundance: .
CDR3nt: TGTGCCTGGAGTGCGAGCGAAGAGACCCAGTACTTC
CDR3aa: CAWSASEETQYF

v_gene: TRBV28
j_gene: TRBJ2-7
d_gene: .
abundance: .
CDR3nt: TGTGCCAGCAGTTTAAGCTCCCGCGGCTCCTACGAGCAGTACTTC
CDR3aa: CASSLSSRGSYEQYF

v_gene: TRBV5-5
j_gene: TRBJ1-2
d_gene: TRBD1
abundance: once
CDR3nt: TGTGCCAGCAGCTGGGGACAGGGACAAAACTATGGCTACACCTTC
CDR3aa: CASSWGQGQNYGYTF

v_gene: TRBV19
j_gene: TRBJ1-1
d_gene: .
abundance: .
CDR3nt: TGTGCCAGTAGTTCCACCTCTTGGGACTCCTGGAACACTGAAGCTTTCTTT
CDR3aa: CASSSTSWDSWNTEAFF

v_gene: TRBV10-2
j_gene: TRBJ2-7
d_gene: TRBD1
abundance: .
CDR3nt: TGCGCCAGCAGTCGACAGGGAACCTACGAGCAGTACTTC
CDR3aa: CASSRQGTYEQYF

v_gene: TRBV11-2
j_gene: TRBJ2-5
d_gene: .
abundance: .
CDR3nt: TGTGCCAGCAGCTTAGATTTGGGCAGGCTAGAGACCCAGTACTTC
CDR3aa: CASSLDLGRLETQYF